The 9 T cell receptor beta chains below were found in one sample sequenced in a study of blood T cell repertoires in COVID-19. Using immunoSEQ multiplex PCR, the repertoire was profiled, and TCRdb retains in-frame clones only, with some absent. The table records some 250,000 clones, roughly 86% of them present only once. Sequencing was carried out using peripheral blood. These receptors all stem from a woman aged 25 to 39 who had recovered from COVID-19.

This clone showed up just a few times. The chain joins TRBV6-6 to TRBJ2-4; TRBD1 aligns across 8 bases. V lost 6 bases, J lost 8 bases, and 9 bases stayed unmatched. The CDR3 is 14 amino acids. Germline CDR1 is MNHNY and CDR2 is SVGAGI (reference sequence). The CDR3 region has the DNA TGTGCCAGCAGGCAGGGGGCCGTCGGGGACATTCAGTACTTC. Encoded protein: CASRQGAVGDIQYF.

The rearrangement links TRBV2 to TRBJ2-1; TRBD2 agrees at 7 bases. CDR1 is SNHLY and CDR2 is FYNNEI in the germline V gene. The CDR3 has 15 amino acids. J lost 5 bases, V lost 2 bases, and 6 bases had no gene match. In nucleotides, the CDR3 is TGTGCCAGCAGTGAATTCGGGGGGACGAACAATGAGCAGTTCTTC. It encodes CASSEFGGTNNEQFF.

This chain joins TRBV7-7 and TRBJ2-1; TRBD1 matches 9 bases. CDR1 is SSHAT, CDR2 FNYEAQ, per germline (reference sequence). Losses at the gene ends were 5 bases for V and 7 bases for J; bases not matched to a gene: 9. This CDR3 has 15 amino acids. In nucleotides, the CDR3 is TGTGCCAGCAGCATAGGGACAGGGATAAAAAATGAGCAGTTCTTC. Protein product: CASSIGTGIKNEQFF.

The chain uses TRBV14 and TRBJ2-4; 8 nucleotides line up with TRBD1. The germline CDR1 and CDR2 sequences are SGHDN and FVKESK. The J segment lost 5 bases and the V segment lost 4 bases, leaving 7 bases of the junction unmatched. The CDR3 runs 15 residues. CDR3 DNA sequence: TGTGCCAGCAGCCGCCCCGGACAGGGCCAAAACATTCAGTACTTC. It encodes CASSRPGQGQNIQYF.

V usage is TRBV7-7 and J usage is TRBJ2-5, with TRBD1 matching over 10 bases. V shed 5 bases and J 5 bases; nucleotides not matched to a gene: 8. Germline CDR1 reads SSHAT; CDR2 reads FNYEAQ (reference sequence). The CDR3 has 15 amino acids. The CDR3 is CASSQGQGPEETQYF. The DNA of the CDR3 is TGTGCCAGCAGCCAGGGACAGGGGCCCGAGGAGACCCAGTACTTC.

The chain has TRBV25-1 and TRBJ2-7, with D tentatively TRBD1 (5 bases). Trimming pared 2 bases from V and 1 base from J, leaving 15 bases between. The CDR3 contains 16 residues. Germline CDR1 MGHDK, CDR2 SYGVNS. This chain's CDR3 is CASSESGAPFSYEQYF. The CDR3 DNA reads TGTGCCAGCAGTGAAAGTGGGGCTCCCTTTTCCTACGAGCAGTACTTC.

This chain's CDR3 is CASTPQGRRNTEAFF. The CDR3 bases are TGTGCCAGCACCCCCCAGGGGCGCCGGAACACTGAAGCTTTCTTT. V and J are TRBV11-2 and TRBJ1-1; TRBD1 might be the D (6 bases). Germline V gene sequence: CDR1 SGHAT, CDR2 FQNNGV. V was trimmed by 7 bases and J by 1 base, leaving 16 bases between them. The CDR3 has 15 residues.

This clone was counted a few times. V usage is TRBV6-1 and J usage is TRBJ1-5; 9 positions agree with TRBD1. V gave up 3 bases and J gave up 5 bases; unmatched junction bases: 11. CDR1 MNHNS and CDR2 SASEGT come from the germline V gene. The length of the CDR3 is 17 residues. The CDR3 is CASSDGTGIVIYQPQHF. The CDR3 DNA reads as TGTGCCAGCAGTGATGGGACAGGGATTGTCATCTATCAGCCCCAGCATTTT.

In regard to this clone: Other DNA variants within this sample encode the same CDR3. CDR3 amino acids: CASSLFRGTEAFF. The CDR3 region has the DNA TGTGCCAGCAGTTTGTTCCGCGGGACTGAAGCTTTCTTT. The V gene is TRBV27, the J gene TRBJ1-1, with unresolved D. This CDR3 has 13 amino acids. CDR1 and CDR2 (germline): MNHEY, SMNVEV (reference sequence). Between the trimmed V and J ends, which lost 3 bases and 5 bases, there was a span of 10 bases.